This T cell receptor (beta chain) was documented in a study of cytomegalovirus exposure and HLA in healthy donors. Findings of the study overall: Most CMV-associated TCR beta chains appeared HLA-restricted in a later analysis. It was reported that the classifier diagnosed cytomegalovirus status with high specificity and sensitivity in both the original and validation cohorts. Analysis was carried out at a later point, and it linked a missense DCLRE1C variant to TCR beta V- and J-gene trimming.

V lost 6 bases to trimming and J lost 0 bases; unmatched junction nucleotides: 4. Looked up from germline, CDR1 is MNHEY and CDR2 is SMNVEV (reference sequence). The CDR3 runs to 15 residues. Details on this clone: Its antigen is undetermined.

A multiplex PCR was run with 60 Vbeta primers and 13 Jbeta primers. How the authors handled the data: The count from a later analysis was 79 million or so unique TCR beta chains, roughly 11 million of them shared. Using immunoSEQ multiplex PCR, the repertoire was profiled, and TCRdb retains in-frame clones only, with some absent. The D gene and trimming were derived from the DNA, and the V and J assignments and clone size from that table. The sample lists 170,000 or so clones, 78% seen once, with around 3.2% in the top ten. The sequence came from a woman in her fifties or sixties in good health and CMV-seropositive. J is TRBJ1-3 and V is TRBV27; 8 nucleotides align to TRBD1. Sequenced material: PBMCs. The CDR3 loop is CASSRDRRSGNTIYF. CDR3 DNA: TGTGCCAGCAGCCGGGACAGGCGCTCTGGAAACACCATATATTTT.